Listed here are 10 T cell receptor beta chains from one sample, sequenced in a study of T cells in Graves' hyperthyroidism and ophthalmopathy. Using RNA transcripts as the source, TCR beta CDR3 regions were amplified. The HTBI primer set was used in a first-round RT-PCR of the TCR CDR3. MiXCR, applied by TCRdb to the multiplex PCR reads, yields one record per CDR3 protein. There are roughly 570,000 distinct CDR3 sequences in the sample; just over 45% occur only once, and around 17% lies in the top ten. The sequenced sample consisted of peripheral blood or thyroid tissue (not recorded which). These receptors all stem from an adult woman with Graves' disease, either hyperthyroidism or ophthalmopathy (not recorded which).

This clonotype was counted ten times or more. The CDR3 is CATSDYGSYEQYF. The DNA for the CDR3 is TGTGCCACCAGTGACTACGGGTCCTACGAGCAGTACTTC. The genes are TRBV24-1 and TRBJ2-7; no definite D call. Per germline, CDR1 KGHDR and CDR2 SFDVKD. V was trimmed by 4 bases and J by 1 base, leaving 7 bases between them. The CDR3 runs 13 residues.

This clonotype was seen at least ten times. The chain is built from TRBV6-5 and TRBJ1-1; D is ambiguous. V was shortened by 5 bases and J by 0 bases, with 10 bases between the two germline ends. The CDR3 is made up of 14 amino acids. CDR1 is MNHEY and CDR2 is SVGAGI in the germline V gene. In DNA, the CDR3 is TGTGCCAGCAGTCGTGACATCATGAACACTGAAGCTTTCTTT. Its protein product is CASSRDIMNTEAFF.

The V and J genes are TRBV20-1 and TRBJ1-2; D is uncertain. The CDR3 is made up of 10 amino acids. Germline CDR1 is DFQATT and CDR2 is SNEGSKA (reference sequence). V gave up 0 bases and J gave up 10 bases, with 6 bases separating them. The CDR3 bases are TGCAGTGCTAGAGATTTGGCCTACACCTTC. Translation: CSARDLAYTF.

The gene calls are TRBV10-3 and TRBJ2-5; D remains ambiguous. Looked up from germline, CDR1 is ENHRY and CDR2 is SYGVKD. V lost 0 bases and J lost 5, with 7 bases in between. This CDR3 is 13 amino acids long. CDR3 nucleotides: TGTGCCATCAGTGAGTCGACTGAGGAGACCCAGTACTTC. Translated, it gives CAISESTEETQYF.

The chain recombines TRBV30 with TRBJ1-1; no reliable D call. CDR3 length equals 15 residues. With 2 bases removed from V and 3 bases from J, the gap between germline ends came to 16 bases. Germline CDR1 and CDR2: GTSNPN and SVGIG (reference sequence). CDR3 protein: CAWSFPGVRDTEAFF. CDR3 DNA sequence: TGTGCCTGGAGTTTCCCTGGGGTCCGTGACACTGAAGCTTTCTTT.

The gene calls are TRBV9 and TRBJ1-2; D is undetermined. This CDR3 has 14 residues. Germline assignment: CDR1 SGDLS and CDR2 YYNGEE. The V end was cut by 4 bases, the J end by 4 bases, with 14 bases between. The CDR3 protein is CASSRSGLVYGYTF. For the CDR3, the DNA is TGTGCCAGCAGCCGCTCCGGGTTGGTCTATGGCTACACCTTC.

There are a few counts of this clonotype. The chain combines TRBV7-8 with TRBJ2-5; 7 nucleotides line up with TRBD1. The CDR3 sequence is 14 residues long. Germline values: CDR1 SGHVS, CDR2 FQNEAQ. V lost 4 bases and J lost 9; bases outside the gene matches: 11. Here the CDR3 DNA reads TGTGCCAGCAGCTCGGGGACAGCCTCGGGGCCCCAGTACTTC. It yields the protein CASSSGTASGPQYF.

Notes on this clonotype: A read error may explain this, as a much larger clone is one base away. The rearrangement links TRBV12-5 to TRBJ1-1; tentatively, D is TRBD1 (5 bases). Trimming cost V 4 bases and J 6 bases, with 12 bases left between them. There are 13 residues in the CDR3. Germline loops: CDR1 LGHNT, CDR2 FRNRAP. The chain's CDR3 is CASGSGGSAEAFF. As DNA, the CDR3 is TGTGCTAGTGGTTCCGGGGGTTCCGCTGAAGCTTTCTTT.

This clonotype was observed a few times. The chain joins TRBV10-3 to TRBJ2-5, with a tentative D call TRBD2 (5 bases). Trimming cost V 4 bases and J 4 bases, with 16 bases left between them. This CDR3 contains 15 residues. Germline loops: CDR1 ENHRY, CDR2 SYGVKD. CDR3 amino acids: CAISGDGKGVETQYF. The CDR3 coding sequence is TGTGCCATCAGTGGAGACGGGAAAGGTGTAGAGACCCAGTACTTC.

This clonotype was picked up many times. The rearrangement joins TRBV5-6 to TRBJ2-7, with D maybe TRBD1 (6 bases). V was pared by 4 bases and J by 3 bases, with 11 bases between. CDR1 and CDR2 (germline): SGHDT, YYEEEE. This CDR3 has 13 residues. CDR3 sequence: CASSRPQGYEQYF. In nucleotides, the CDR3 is TGTGCCAGCAGCCGACCACAGGGCTACGAGCAGTACTTC.